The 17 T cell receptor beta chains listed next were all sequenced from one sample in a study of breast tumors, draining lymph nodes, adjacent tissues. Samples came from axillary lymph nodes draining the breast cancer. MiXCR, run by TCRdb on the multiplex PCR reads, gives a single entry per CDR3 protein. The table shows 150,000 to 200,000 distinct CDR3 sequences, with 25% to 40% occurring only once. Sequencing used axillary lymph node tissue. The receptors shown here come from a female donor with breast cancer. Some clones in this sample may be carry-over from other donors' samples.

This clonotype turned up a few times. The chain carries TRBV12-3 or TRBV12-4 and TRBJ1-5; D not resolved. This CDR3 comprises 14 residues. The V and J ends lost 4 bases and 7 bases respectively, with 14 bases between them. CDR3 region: CASSYPNLGQPQHF. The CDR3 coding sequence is TGTGCCAGCAGTTACCCAAATTTGGGGCAGCCCCAGCATTTT.

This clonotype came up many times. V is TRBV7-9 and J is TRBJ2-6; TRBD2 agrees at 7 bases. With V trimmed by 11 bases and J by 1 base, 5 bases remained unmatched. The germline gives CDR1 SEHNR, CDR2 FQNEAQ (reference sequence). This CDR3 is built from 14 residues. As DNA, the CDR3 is TGTGCCGGCGGGGGTAGGTCTGGGGCCAACGTCCTGACTTTC. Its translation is CAGGGRSGANVLTF.

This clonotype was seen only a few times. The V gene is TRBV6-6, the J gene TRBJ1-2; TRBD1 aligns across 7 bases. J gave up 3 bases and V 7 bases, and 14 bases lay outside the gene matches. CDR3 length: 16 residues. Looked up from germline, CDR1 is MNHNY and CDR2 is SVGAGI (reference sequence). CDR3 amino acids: CASTSVIPGGDYGYTF. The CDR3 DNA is TGTGCCAGCACCTCTGTCATTCCAGGGGGAGACTATGGCTACACCTTC.

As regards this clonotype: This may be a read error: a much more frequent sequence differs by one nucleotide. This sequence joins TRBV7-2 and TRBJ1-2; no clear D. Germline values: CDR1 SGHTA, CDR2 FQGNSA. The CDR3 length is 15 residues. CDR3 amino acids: CASSLGFGGGYGYPF. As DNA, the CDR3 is TGTGCCAGCAGCTTAGGTTTTGGAGGAGGATATGGCTACCCCTTC.

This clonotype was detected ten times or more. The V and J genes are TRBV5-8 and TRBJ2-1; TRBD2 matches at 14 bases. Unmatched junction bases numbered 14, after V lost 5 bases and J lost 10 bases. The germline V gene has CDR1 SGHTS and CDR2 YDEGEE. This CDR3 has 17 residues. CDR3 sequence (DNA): TGTGCCAGCAGAATCAGCAGGACTAGCGGGAGGCTTAGAGAGCAGTTCTTC. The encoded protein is CASRISRTSGRLREQFF.

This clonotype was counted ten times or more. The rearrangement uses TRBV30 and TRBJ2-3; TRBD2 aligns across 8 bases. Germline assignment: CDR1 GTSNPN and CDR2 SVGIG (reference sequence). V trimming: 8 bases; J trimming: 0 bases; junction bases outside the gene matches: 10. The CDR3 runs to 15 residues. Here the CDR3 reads CALMVAGTSTDTQYF. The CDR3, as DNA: TGTGCCCTGATGGTAGCGGGGACTAGCACAGATACGCAGTATTTT.

The DNA for the CDR3 is TGTGCCAGCTGGCCTAGCGGGGGGGCGGTTAGGACAGATACGCAGTATTTT. Protein sequence: CASWPSGGAVRTDTQYF. The chain carries TRBV6-5 and TRBJ2-3; 12 bases align to TRBD2. V trimming: 8 bases; J trimming: 3 bases; junction bases outside the gene matches: 12. The CDR3 has 17 residues. Germline values: CDR1 MNHEY, CDR2 SVGAGI.

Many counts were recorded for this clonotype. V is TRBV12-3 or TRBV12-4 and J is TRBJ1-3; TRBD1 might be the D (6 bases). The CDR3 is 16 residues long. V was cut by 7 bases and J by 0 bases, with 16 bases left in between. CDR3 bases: TGTGCCAGCAAAACGACAGGACGTAACTCTGGAAACACCATATATTTT. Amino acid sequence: CASKTTGRNSGNTIYF.

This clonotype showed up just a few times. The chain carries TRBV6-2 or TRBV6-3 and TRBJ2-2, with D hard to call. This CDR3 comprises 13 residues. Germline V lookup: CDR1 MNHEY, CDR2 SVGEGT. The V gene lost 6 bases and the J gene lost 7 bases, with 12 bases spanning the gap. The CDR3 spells CASSLTIVGELFF. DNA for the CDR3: TGTGCCAGCAGCCTCACGATCGTCGGGGAGCTGTTTTTT.

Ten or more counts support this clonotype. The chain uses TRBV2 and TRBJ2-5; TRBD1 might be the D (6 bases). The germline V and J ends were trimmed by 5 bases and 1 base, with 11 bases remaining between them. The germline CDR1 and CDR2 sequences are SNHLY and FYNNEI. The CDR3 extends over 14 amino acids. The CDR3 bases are TGTGCCAGCAGTTGGGACACCTCCCAAGAGACCCAGTACTTC. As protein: CASSWDTSQETQYF.

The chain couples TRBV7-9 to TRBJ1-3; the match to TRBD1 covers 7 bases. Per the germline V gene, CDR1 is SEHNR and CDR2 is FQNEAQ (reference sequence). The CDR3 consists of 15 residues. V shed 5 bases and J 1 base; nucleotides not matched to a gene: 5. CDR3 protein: CASSIRQGSGNTIYF. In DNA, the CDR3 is TGTGCCAGCAGCATCCGACAGGGATCTGGAAACACCATATATTTT.

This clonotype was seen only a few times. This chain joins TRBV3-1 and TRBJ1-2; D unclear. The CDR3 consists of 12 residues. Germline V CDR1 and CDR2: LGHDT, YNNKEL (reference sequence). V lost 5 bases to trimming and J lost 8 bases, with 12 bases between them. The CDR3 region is CASSSGVGGYTF. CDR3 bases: TGTGCCAGCAGCTCGGGAGTGGGGGGCTACACCTTC.

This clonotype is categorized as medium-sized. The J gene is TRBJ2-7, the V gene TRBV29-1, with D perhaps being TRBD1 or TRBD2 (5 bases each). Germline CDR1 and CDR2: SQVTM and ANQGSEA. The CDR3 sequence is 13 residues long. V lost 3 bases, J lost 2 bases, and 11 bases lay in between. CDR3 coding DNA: TGCAGCGTTGATGGGGACGGTACCTACGAGCAGTACTTC. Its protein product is CSVDGDGTYEQYF.

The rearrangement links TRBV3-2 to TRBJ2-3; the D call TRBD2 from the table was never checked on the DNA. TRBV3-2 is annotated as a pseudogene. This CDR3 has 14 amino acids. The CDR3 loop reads CARISGGGADTQYF. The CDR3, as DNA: TGTGCCAGGATTAGCGGGGGGGGCGCAGATACGCAGTATTTT.

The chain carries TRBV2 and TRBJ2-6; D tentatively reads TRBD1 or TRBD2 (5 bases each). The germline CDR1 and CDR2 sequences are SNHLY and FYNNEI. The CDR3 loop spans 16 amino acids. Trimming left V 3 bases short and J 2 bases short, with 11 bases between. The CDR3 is CASSDGAYPGANVLTF. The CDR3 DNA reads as TGTGCCAGCAGTGACGGGGCTTACCCTGGGGCCAACGTCCTGACTTTC.

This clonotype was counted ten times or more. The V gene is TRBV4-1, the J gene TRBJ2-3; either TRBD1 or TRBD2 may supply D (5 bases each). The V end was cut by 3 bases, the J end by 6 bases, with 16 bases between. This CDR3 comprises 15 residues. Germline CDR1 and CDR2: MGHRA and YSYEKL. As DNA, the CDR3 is TGCGCCAGCAGCCAGGGGCCCCTGGGACGGGATACGCAGTATTTT. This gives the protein CASSQGPLGRDTQYF.

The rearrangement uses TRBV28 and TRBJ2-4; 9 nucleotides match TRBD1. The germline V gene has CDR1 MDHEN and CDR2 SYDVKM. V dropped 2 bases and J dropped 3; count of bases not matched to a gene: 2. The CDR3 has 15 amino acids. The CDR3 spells CASSLGTGIKNIQYF. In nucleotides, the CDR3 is TGTGCCAGCAGTTTAGGGACAGGGATCAAAAACATTCAGTACTTC.